The source of this T cell receptor (beta chain) is a study of a mutant IDH1 vaccine in newly diagnosed glioma. Study details: Patients received vaccination from 4-6 weeks after radiotherapy alone, or with temozolomide cycles. Of treated patients, around 60% were men and about 38% women, averaging roughly 40 years. Most patients had received both radiotherapy and temozolomide, the prior options being radiotherapy, temozolomide, or both.

Germline CDR1 MNHNS, CDR2 SASEGT. V was shortened by 6 bases and J by 6 bases, with 14 bases between the two germline ends. The CDR3 is made up of 14 amino acids. The sample's time point: week 5, during vaccination. In the vaccine, a single dose held 300 ug of the mutant IDH1 20-mer peptide, along with topical imiquimod. Notes on this clone: What it recognizes is unknown.

The data were produced by immunoSEQ multiplex PCR, yet TCRdb's version contains in-frame clones alone and is incomplete. Altogether approximately 26,000 clones are present, 65% to 85% being singletons, with the ten largest covering around 7.2%. The sequence came from a man aged 35 to 55 with glioma. Some clones in this sample may be carry-over from other donors' samples. The sample was PBMCs, taken from a glioma patient whose treatment included an IDH1 peptide vaccine. The chain links TRBV6-1 to TRBJ2-2, with D possibly being TRBD1 (6 bases). DNA for the CDR3: TGTGCCAGCAGACAGGGAAGGTACCCCGGGGAGCTGTTTTTT. Its translation: CASRQGRYPGELFF.